This TCR beta chain was documented in a study of shared clonotypes between healthy human individuals. The CDR3 contains 17 residues. Germline V gives CDR1 SGHTA, CDR2 FQGNSA. V lost 1 base, J lost 3 bases, and 16 bases lay in between. The table came from immunoSEQ multiplex PCR; TCRdb's copy has only in-frame clones and leaves some out. The table shows roughly 1.4 million clones, with approximately 98.5% occurring only once. The source material was naive CD4+ T cells sorted from blood. Subset meaning: CD45RA+ positively selected. The clonotype originates from a man aged 25-45 years in good health. The rearrangement links TRBV7-2 to TRBJ1-5, with a tentative D call TRBD1 (5 bases). CDR3 coding DNA: TGTGCCAGCAGCTTAGTCCGGGCGTGGGGGGACAATCAGCCCCAGCATTTT. It translates to CASSLVRAWGDNQPQHF.